This entry concerns a single T cell receptor (beta chain). The data were taken from a study of CD8+CD57+ T cells in acquired aplastic anemia. Patients selected for sequencing had displayed CD8+CD57+ cell expansion by flow cytometry. The template used for profiling TCR beta VDJ and CDR3 was genomic DNA. In TCRdb, the reads were re-called with MiXCR into one record per CDR3 protein. In the table there are 180,000 or so distinct CDR3 sequences, about half of which are singletons. Germline V gives CDR1 MNHEY, CDR2 SMNVEV (reference sequence). Between the trimmed V and J ends, which lost 5 bases and 0 bases, there was a span of 17 bases. This CDR3 is 17 amino acids long.

Sequencing was carried out using sorted CD4+, CD8+, or CD8+CD57+ T cells (not recorded which) from PBMCs. The chain carries TRBV27 and TRBJ1-5, with a tentative D call TRBD1 (5 bases). The sequence was obtained from a human donor with aplastic anemia. CDR3 residues: CASSPYTRAYSNQPQHF. As DNA, the CDR3 is TGTGCCAGCAGTCCCTACACCAGGGCTTATAGCAATCAGCCCCAGCATTTT.